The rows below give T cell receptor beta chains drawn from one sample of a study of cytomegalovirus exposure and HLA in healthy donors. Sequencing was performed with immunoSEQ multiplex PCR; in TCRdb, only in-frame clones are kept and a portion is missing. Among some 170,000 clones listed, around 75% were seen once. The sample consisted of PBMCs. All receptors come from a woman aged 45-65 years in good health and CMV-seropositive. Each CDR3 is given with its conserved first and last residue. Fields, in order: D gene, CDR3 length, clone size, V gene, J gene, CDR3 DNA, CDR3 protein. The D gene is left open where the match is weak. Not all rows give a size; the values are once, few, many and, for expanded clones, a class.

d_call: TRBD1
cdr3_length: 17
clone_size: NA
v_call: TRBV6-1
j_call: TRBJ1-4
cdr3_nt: TGTGCCAGCAGTGCCCGGGACAGGGATCCGGGGAATGAAAAACTGTTTTTT
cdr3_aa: CASSARDRDPGNEKLFF

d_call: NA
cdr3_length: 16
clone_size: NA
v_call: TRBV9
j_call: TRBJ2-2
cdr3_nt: TGTGCCAGCAGCTCACCAAGGACTTTGAACACCGGGGAGCTGTTTTTT
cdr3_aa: CASSSPRTLNTGELFF

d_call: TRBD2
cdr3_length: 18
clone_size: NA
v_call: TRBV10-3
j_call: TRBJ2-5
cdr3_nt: TGTGCCATCAGTGAGTCGAGTTGGAGCGGGGTATCCCAAGAGACCCAGTACTTC
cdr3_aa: CAISESSWSGVSQETQYF

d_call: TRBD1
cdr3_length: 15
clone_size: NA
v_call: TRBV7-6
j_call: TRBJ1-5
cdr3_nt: TGTGCCAGCAGCTTAGCAGAAGGGGGCGGTCAGCCCCAGCATTTT
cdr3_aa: CASSLAEGGGQPQHF

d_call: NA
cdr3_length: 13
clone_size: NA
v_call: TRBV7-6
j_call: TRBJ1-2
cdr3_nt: TGTGCCAGCAGCTTAGCAGGGGCGGATGGCTACACCTTC
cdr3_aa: CASSLAGADGYTF

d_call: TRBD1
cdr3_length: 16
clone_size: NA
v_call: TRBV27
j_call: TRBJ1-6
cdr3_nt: TGTGCCAGCAGTTCAGGGACAGGTATGAGGGTGTCGGCCCTCCACTTT
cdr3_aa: CASSSGTGMRVSALHF

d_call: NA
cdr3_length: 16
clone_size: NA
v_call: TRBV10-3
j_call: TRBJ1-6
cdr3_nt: TGTGCCATCAGCCGGGGGGCGGATATATATAATTCACCCCTCCACTTT
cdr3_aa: CAISRGADIYNSPLHF

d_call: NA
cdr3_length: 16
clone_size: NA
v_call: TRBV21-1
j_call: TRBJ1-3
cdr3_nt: TGTGCCAGCAGCAAAGGGTCCGCAGTGACTGGAAACACCATATATTTT
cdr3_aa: CASSKGSAVTGNTIYF

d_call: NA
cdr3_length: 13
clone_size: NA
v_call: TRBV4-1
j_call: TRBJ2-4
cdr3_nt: TGCGCCAGCAGCCAAGCCGGGGGAAACATTCAGTACTTC
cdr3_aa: CASSQAGGNIQYF

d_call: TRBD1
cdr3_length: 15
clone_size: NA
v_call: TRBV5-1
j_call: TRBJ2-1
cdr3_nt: TGCGCCAGCACCCTACAGGGGGCGACCCACAATGAGCAGTTCTTC
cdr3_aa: CASTLQGATHNEQFF

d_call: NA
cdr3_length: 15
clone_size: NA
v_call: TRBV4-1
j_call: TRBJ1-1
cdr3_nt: TGCGCCAGCAGCCATCTAGACAGGCCGAACACTGAAGCTTTCTTT
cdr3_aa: CASSHLDRPNTEAFF

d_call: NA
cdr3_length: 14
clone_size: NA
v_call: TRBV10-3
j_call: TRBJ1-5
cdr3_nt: TGTGCCAGCCAAGGAGGCTCCTCTGGCCAGCCCCAGCATTTT
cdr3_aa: CASQGGSSGQPQHF

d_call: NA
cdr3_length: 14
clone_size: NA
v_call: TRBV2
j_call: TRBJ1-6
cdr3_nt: TGTGCCAGCAGTGTAGAACGGTATAATTCACCCCTCCACTTT
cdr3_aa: CASSVERYNSPLHF

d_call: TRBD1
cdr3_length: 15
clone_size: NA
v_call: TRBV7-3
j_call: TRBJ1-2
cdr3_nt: TGTGCCAGCAAATCTACGGGACAGGGGAACTATGGCTACACCTTC
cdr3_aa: CASKSTGQGNYGYTF

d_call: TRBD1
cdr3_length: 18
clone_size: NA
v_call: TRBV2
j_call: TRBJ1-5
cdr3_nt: TGTGCCAGCTTAGCAACCTCGAAAGGACAGGGATTCGGGCAGCCCCAGCATTTT
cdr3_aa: CASLATSKGQGFGQPQHF

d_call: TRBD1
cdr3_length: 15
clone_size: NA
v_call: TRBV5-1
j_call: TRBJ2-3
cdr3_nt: TGCGCCAGCAGCGTGGGACAGGGCCTCCAAAATACGCAGTATTTT
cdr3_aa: CASSVGQGLQNTQYF

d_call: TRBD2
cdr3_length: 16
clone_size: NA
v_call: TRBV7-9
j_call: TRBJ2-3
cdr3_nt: TGTGCCAGCACCCTCACGGGGGGGGGTGTGATAGATACGCAGTATTTT
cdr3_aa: CASTLTGGGVIDTQYF

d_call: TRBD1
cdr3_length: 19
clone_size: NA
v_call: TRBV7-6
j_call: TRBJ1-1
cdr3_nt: TGTGCCAGCAGCTTATTCACAACCCCAGGGGGCGCAAGGAACACTGAAGCTTTCTTT
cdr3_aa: CASSLFTTPGGARNTEAFF

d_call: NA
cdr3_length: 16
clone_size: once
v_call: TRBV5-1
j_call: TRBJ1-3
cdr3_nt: TGCGCCAGCAGCTTGATAGGGGTCGGTTCTGGAAACACCATATATTTT
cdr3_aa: CASSLIGVGSGNTIYF

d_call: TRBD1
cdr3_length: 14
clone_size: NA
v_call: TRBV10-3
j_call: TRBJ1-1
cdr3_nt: TGTGCCACGCAGGGAACGACAGGGGGGACTGAAGCTTTCTTT
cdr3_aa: CATQGTTGGTEAFF

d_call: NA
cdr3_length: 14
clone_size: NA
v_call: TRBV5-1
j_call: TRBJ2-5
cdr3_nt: TGCGCCAGCAGCTCGCTGACAGCTCAAGAGACCCAGTACTTC
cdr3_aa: CASSSLTAQETQYF

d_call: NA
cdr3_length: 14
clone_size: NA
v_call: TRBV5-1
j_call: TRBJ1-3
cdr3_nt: TGCGCCAGCAGCGAAACAGGGAATTCAAACACCATATATTTT
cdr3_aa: CASSETGNSNTIYF

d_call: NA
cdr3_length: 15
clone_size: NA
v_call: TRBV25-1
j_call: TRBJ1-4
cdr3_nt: TGTGCCAGCAGTGAATGGACAGCAACTAATGAAAAACTGTTTTTT
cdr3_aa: CASSEWTATNEKLFF

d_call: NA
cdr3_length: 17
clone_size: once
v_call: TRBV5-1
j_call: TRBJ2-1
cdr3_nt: TGCGCCAGCAGCTTGTCGGGAGGGACAGGGAGCCACAATGAGCAGTTCTTC
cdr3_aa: CASSLSGGTGSHNEQFF

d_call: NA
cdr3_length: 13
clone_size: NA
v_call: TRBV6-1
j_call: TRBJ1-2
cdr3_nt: TGTGCCAGCAGTGAATCGGGGGACTATGGCTACACCTTC
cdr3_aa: CASSESGDYGYTF

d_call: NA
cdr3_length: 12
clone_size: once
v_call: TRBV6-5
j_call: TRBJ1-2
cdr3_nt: TGTGCCAGCAGTTACCGTTTCGGTGGCTACACCTTC
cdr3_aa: CASSYRFGGYTF

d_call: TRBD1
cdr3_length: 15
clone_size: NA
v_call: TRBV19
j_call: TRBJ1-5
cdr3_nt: TGTGCCAGTAGTACAACAGGGGCGAGCAATCAGCCCCAGCATTTT
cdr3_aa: CASSTTGASNQPQHF

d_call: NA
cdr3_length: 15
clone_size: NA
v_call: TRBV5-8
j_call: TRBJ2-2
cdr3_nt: TGTGCCAGCACCGAGGGAACTCGGGGCACCGGGGAGCTGTTTTTT
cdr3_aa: CASTEGTRGTGELFF

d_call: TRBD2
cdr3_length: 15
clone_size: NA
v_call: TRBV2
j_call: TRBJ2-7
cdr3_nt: TGTGCCAGCAGTGTAGCGGGGGGGTTCTCCTACGAGCAGTACTTC
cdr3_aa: CASSVAGGFSYEQYF

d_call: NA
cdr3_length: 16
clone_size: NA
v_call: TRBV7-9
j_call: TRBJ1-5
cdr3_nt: TGTGCCAGCAGCTCCTCAGGGGTTTATAGCAATCAGCCCCAGCATTTT
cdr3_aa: CASSSSGVYSNQPQHF

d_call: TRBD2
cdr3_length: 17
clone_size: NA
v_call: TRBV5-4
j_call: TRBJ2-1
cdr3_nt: TGTGCCAGCAGCTCTGGACTAGCGGGGGCCACGTACAATGAGCAGTTCTTC
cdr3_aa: CASSSGLAGATYNEQFF

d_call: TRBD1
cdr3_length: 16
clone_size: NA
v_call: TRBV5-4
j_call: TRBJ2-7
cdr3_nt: TGTGCCAGCAGCTTGGGTTCCCGGCAGGGGGCTTACGAGCAGTACTTC
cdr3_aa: CASSLGSRQGAYEQYF

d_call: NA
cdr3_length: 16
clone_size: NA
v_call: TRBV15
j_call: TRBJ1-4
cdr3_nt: TGTGCCACCAGCAGAGACAGGGGCGTAAGAGGAGAAAAACTGTTTTTT
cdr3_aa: CATSRDRGVRGEKLFF

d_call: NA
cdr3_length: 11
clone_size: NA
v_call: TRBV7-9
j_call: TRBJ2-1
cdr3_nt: TGTGCCAGCAGCCTAAACAATGAGCAGTTCTTC
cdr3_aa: CASSLNNEQFF

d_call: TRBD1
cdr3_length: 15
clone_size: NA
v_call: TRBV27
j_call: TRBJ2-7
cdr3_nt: TGTGCCAGCAGTTTAACTGGGACAGGGGGTTACGAGCAGTACTTC
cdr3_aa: CASSLTGTGGYEQYF

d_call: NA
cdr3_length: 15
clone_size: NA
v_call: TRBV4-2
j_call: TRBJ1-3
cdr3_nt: TGTGCCAGCAGCCCCTCTCGACCAGGCGGAAACACCATATATTTT
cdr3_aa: CASSPSRPGGNTIYF

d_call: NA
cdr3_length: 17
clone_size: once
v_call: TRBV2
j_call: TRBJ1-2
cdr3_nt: TGTGCCAGCAAATCCGGGACTGAAGCTATTGGCCTATATGGCTACACCTTC
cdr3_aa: CASKSGTEAIGLYGYTF

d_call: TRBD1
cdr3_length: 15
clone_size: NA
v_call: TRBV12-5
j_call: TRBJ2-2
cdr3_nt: TGTGCTAGTGGGAGACAGGGGGAAGCCACCGGGGAGCTGTTTTTT
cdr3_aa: CASGRQGEATGELFF

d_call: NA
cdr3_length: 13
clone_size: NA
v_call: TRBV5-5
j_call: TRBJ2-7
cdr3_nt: TGTGCCAGCAGCTTCCAGGGGACGGGCGAGCAGTACTTC
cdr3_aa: CASSFQGTGEQYF

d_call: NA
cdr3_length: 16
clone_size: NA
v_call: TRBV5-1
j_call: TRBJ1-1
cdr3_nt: TGCGCCAGCAGCCCCGGGACATCGGTGGAGGTCACTGAAGCTTTCTTT
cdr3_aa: CASSPGTSVEVTEAFF

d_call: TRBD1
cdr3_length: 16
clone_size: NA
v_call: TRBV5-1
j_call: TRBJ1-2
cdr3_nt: TGCGCCAGCAGCGCGACCCCGGGACAGGGTAGATATGGCTACACCTTC
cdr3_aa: CASSATPGQGRYGYTF

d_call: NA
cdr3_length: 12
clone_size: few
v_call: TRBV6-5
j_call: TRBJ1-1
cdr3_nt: TGTGCCAGCAGCGCCAACGGGGGTAAAGCTTTCTTT
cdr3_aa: CASSANGGKAFF

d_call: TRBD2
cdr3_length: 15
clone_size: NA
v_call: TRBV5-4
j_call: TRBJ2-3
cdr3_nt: TGTGCCAGCAGCTTGCAACGGGGGGGCACAGATACGCAGTATTTT
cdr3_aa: CASSLQRGGTDTQYF

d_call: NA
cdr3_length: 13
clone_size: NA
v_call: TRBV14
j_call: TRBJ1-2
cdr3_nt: TGTGCCAGCAGCCAAGGACTTGGATATGGCTACACCTTC
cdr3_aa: CASSQGLGYGYTF

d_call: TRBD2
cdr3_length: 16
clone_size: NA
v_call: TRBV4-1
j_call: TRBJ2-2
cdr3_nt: TGCGCCAGCAGCAAGGGACTAGCGGGGAGGGGCGGGGAGCTGTTTTTT
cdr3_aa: CASSKGLAGRGGELFF

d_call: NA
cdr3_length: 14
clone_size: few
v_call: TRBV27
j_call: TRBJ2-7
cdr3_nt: TGTGCCAGCAGGCTAACAGGGTTACACTACGAGCAGTACTTC
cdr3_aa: CASRLTGLHYEQYF

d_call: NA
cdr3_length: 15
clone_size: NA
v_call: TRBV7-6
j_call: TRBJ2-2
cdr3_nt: TGTGCCAGCAGCTTAGGTTCGGGGAACACCGGGGAGCTGTTTTTT
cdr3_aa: CASSLGSGNTGELFF

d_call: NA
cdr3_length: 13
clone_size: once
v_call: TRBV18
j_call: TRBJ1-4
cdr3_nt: TGTGCCAGCTCACGAGGAGATAATGAAAAACTGTTTTTT
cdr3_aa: CASSRGDNEKLFF

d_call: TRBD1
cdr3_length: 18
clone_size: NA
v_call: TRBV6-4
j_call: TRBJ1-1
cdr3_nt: TGTGCCAGCAGTGACAATATGGACAGGGAAGAGGATAGCACTGAAGCTTTCTTT
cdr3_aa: CASSDNMDREEDSTEAFF

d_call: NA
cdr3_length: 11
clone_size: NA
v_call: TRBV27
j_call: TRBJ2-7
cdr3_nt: TGTGCCAGCCCGACGGGGTGCGAGCAGTACTTC
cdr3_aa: CASPTGCEQYF

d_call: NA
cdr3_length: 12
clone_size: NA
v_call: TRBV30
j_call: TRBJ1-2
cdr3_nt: TGTGCCTGGAGTCGGGGTTACGATGGCTACACCTTC
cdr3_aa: CAWSRGYDGYTF

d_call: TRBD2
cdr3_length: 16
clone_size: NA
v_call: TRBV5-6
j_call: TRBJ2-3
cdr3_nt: TGTGCCAGCAGCTCAACCGGGACTAGCCGCACAGATACGCAGTATTTT
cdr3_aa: CASSSTGTSRTDTQYF